This passage covers 18 T cell receptor beta chains from one sample sequenced in a study of T cell changes during pregnancy in multiple sclerosis. Libraries were prepared by immunoSEQ multiplex PCR; TCRdb keeps only in-frame clonotypes and omits some of them. The sample yields about 62,000 clones, 70% to 90% seen once. The sequences come from peripheral blood, collected in the first trimester of pregnancy. Receptors originate from a female donor with multiple sclerosis, enrolled in a pregnancy study.

V is TRBV27 and J is TRBJ2-3; D unresolved. Germline-derived CDR1 and CDR2 are MNHEY and SMNVEV (reference sequence). Trimming took off 2 bases at V and 2 bases at J, with 8 bases between the two ends. This CDR3 spans 14 amino acids. In DNA, the CDR3 is TGTGCCAGCAGTTTAAGGCGGCCCACAGATACGCAGTATTTT. Amino acid sequence: CASSLRRPTDTQYF.

This chain links TRBV27 with TRBJ2-7, with a tentative D call TRBD2 (6 bases). The CDR3 extends over 14 amino acids. The germline V and J ends were trimmed by 5 bases and 2 bases, with 13 bases remaining between them. Per germline, CDR1 MNHEY and CDR2 SMNVEV (reference sequence). In DNA, the CDR3 is TGTGCCAGCAGTCCCCGTCCGGGGGCCTACGAGCAGTACTTC. Protein product: CASSPRPGAYEQYF.

This chain links TRBV19 with TRBJ2-2, with a weak D call TRBD2 (5 bases). Between the trimmed V and J ends, which lost 3 bases and 2 bases, there was a span of 10 bases. Per the germline V gene, CDR1 is LNHDA and CDR2 is SQIVND (reference sequence). The CDR3 totals 15 residues. The CDR3 loop is CASSIIGINTGELFF. The DNA for the CDR3 is TGTGCCAGTAGTATTATCGGGATTAACACCGGGGAGCTGTTTTTT.

This clone was detected only once. The chain uses TRBV7-9 and TRBJ1-1, with 8 bases identical to TRBD1. V trimming: 3 bases; J trimming: 5 bases; junction bases outside the gene matches: 8. Germline V CDR1 and CDR2: SEHNR, FQNEAQ (reference sequence). This CDR3 spans 15 amino acids. CDR3 residues: CASSFSGGHTTEAFF. DNA for the CDR3: TGTGCCAGCAGCTTCTCAGGGGGCCATACGACTGAAGCTTTCTTT.

The rearrangement uses TRBV18 and TRBJ2-1; possible D gene TRBD1, 7 bases. CDR3 length: 14 amino acids. The V end lost 8 bases, the J end lost 7 bases, and 18 bases lay between the germline ends. The V gene's germline CDR1 is KGHSH and CDR2 LQKENI. The CDR3 DNA reads as TGTGCCAGCCAGGGGGACTCCAACCGGAATGAGCAGTTCTTC. Translated: CASQGDSNRNEQFF.

The J gene is TRBJ2-7, the V gene TRBV7-9, with 9 bases matching TRBD1. Per germline, CDR1 SEHNR and CDR2 FQNEAQ (reference sequence). The CDR3 runs to 14 residues. The V and J ends lost 5 bases and 2 bases, in that order; junction bases with no gene match: 4. The DNA of the CDR3 is TGTGCCAGCAGCGACCGGGACAGGGCCTACGAGCAGTACTTC. It encodes CASSDRDRAYEQYF.

CDR3 amino acids: CASSQGQTRFYGYTF. The CDR3 bases are TGTGCCAGTAGCCAAGGACAGACGAGATTCTATGGCTACACCTTC. The J gene is TRBJ1-2, the V gene TRBV19; D is perhaps TRBD1 (6 bases). Germline V gene data show CDR1 as LNHDA and CDR2 as SQIVND (reference sequence). The CDR3 length is 15 residues. V lost 6 bases, J lost 4 bases, and 18 bases lay in between.

The J gene is TRBJ2-7, the V gene TRBV6-5, with D possibly TRBD2 on 6 matching bases. Trimming cost V 4 bases and J 6 bases, with 22 bases left between them. CDR3 size: 16 residues. Germline-derived CDR1 and CDR2 are MNHEY and SVGAGI. CDR3 amino acids: CASSFLQGADGGEQYF. The CDR3 nucleotides read TGTGCCAGCAGTTTCCTTCAAGGGGCGGACGGGGGCGAGCAGTACTTC.

The CDR3 here is CASSFGVDTEAFF. The CDR3 nucleotides are TGTGCCAGCAGCTTCGGGGTCGACACTGAAGCTTTCTTT. The chain recombines TRBV5-5 with TRBJ1-1; D is unclear. CDR3 size: 13 residues. Germline CDR1 SGHKS, CDR2 YYEKEE (reference sequence). The germline V and J ends were trimmed by 2 bases and 3 bases, with 8 bases remaining between them.

The V and J genes are TRBV23-1 and TRBJ1-4; D unclear. TRBV23-1 is treated as an ORF (open reading frame) with a function not yet certain. This CDR3 region has 16 residues. V was trimmed by 3 bases and J by 8 bases, leaving 19 bases between them. The CDR3 DNA reads TGCGCCAGCAGTCAGCCCCCCGGACTACTCAGCGAAAAACTGTTTTTT. It encodes CASSQPPGLLSEKLFF.

This chain joins TRBV18 and TRBJ1-1; D possibly corresponds to TRBD1 (5 bases). The V gene's germline CDR1 is KGHSH and CDR2 LQKENI. The CDR3 is 13 amino acids. The V end lost 4 bases, the J end lost 0 bases, and 6 bases lay between the germline ends. The CDR3 DNA is TGTGCCAGCTCACAGGGGATGAACACTGAAGCTTTCTTT. Its translation is CASSQGMNTEAFF.

J is TRBJ2-3 and V is TRBV5-6, with D perhaps TRBD2 (7 bases). Between the trimmed V and J ends, which lost 2 bases and 7 bases, there was a span of 11 bases. Germline loops: CDR1 SGHDT, CDR2 YYEEEE. CDR3 size: 13 residues. CDR3 sequence reads: CASSLGGLNTQYF. The CDR3 coding sequence is TGTGCCAGCAGCTTAGGGGGACTAAATACGCAGTATTTT.

The rearrangement joins TRBV5-1 to TRBJ2-1, with 9 bases matching TRBD1. J gave up 4 bases and V 3 bases, and 8 bases lay outside the gene matches. Germline V gene lookup returns CDR1 SGHRS and CDR2 YFSETQ. The CDR3 has 16 amino acids. CDR3 residues: CASSSEAQGAYNEQFF. For the CDR3, the DNA is TGCGCCAGCAGCTCTGAGGCACAGGGGGCTTACAATGAGCAGTTCTTC. The full variable domain, its missing parts supplied by reference TRBV5-1 and TRBJ2-1, is KAGVTQTPRYLIKTRGQQVTLSCSPISGHRSVSWYQQTPGQGLQFLFEYFSETQRNKGNFPGRFSGRQFSNSRSEMNVSTLELGDSALYLCASSSEAQGAYNEQFFGPGTRLTVL.

This rearrangement joins TRBV9 to TRBJ1-2; 9 bases align to TRBD1. V lost 1 base and J lost 3; bases outside the gene matches: 4. This CDR3 is built from 15 residues. Germline CDR1 is SGDLS and CDR2 is YYNGEE. The CDR3 DNA is TGTGCCAGCAGCGTACTGGACAGGGGATACTATGGCTACACCTTC. Its translation: CASSVLDRGYYGYTF. Looking up the rest from reference TRBV9 and TRBJ1-2 gives the full variable domain: DSGVTQTPKHLITATGQRVTLRCSPRSGDLSVYWYQQSLDQGLQFLIQYYNGEERAKGNILERFSAQQFPDLHSELNLSSLELGDSALYFCASSVLDRGYYGYTFGSGTRLTVV.

The V and J genes are TRBV30 and TRBJ1-3; D may be TRBD1 (6 bases). The V end was cut by 5 bases, the J end by 2 bases, with 22 bases between. CDR3 length: 17 residues. Per the germline V gene, CDR1 is GTSNPN and CDR2 is SVGIG (reference sequence). CDR3 sequence reads: CAWGKDSPTLAGNTIYF. Here the CDR3 DNA reads TGTGCCTGGGGCAAGGACAGCCCTACTCTAGCTGGAAACACCATATATTTT.

This chain connects TRBV7-9 to TRBJ2-5, with TRBD2 matching 7 bases. The CDR3 is made up of 14 amino acids. The V gene's germline CDR1 is SEHNR and CDR2 FQNEAQ (reference sequence). Trimming cost V 3 bases and J 1 base; bases outside gene matches: 2. The CDR3 region has the DNA TGTGCCAGCAGCTTTGGCGGGGGCCAAGAGACCCAGTACTTC. Protein product: CASSFGGGQETQYF. The whole variable domain, remainder taken from reference TRBV7-9 and TRBJ2-5, is DTGVSQNPRHKITKRGQNVTFRCDPISEHNRLYWYRQTLGQGPEFLTYFQNEAQLEKSRLLSDRFSAERPKGSFSTLEIQRTEQGDSAMYLCASSFGGGQETQYFGPGTRLLVL.

The CDR3 nucleotides read TGTGCCTGGAGTGTAAATAGAGGGACAGGGGATCGAGAGACCCAGTACTTC. Protein: CAWSVNRGTGDRETQYF. The chain employs TRBV30 and TRBJ2-5, with 10 bases that match TRBD1. V was pared by 0 bases and J by 4 bases, with 11 bases of the junction left unmatched. The CDR3 extends over 17 amino acids. CDR1 and CDR2 (germline): GTSNPN, SVGIG (reference sequence).

The genes are TRBV7-9 and TRBJ1-2, with TRBD1 matching 7 bases. V lost 2 bases to trimming and J lost 6 bases; unmatched junction nucleotides: 21. The CDR3 totals 19 residues. In germline, CDR1 is SEHNR, CDR2 FQNEAQ (reference sequence). The CDR3 here is CASSLILRWSRGGADGYTF. DNA for the CDR3: TGTGCCAGCAGCTTAATTCTCCGGTGGTCGAGAGGGGGCGCAGATGGCTACACCTTC.